The sequence of this TCR beta chain was determined in a study of cytotoxic CD8 clonotypes in ibrutinib-treated CLL. Overall study findings and caveats: Sampling of sustained-remission and progressing patients occurred at differing times. Clonality was higher at ibrutinib response and returned toward baseline at progression.

The CDR3 is 13 amino acids. Looked up from germline, CDR1 is SGHVS and CDR2 is FNYEAQ. Details on this clone: Antigen unknown. Relative to the germline gene, one junction end is altered; a read error may explain this.

Some clones are missing from TCRdb's copy, which holds only in-frame ones; the method was immunoSEQ multiplex PCR. The data contain over 200,000 clones, approximately 79% of them singletons. The starting material was PBMCs, obtained after 12 months of ibrutinib treatment. The rearrangement links TRBV7-6 to TRBJ2-7; D unclear. The TCR was taken from a human donor with chronic lymphocytic leukemia. CDR3 loop: CASSLAFHNGVHF. DNA of the CDR3: TGTGCCAGCAGCTTAGCGTTCCACAATGGGGTACACTTC.